Below, 28 T cell receptor beta chains from the same sample are listed, as sequenced in a study of early T cells in non-severe SARS-CoV-2 infection. Each CDR3 protein is one row after TCRdb ran MiXCR on the 5' RACE reads. The sample yields more than 45,000 distinct CDR3 sequences, approximately 13% seen once. The source material was whole blood. The receptors derive from an adult who was a healthcare worker with PCR-confirmed SARS-CoV-2 infection or an uninfected control (not recorded which).

In its sample, this clonotype was seen once. This chain connects TRBV3-1 to TRBJ2-7; TRBD1 matches 7 bases. Per the germline V gene, CDR1 is LGHDT and CDR2 is YNNKEL (reference sequence). Trimming at V came to 3 bases and at J to 4 bases, leaving 9 bases not matched to a gene. The CDR3 runs to 15 residues. CDR3 DNA: TGTGCCAGCAGCCAGCGCCAGACAGGGCGATACGAGCAGTACTTC. Translation gives CASSQRQTGRYEQYF.

This clonotype was recorded many times. The chain uses TRBV12-3 or TRBV12-4 and TRBJ1-2; weak D call: TRBD1 (6 bases). Trimming pared 6 bases from V and 8 bases from J, leaving 19 bases between. The CDR3 extends over 14 amino acids. The CDR3 DNA follows: TGTGCCAGCAGCCTCCGACAGGTCCGGCGAGGCTACACCTTC. Translated: CASSLRQVRRGYTF.

The chain uses TRBV6-1 and TRBJ2-3; D remains ambiguous. Germline V gene sequence: CDR1 MNHNS, CDR2 SASEGT. V was cut by 3 bases and J by 6 bases, with 13 bases left in between. This CDR3 region has 14 residues. The CDR3 region has the DNA TGTGCCAGCAGTGATAGCCTACTAAGGGATACGCAGTATTTT. Encoded protein: CASSDSLLRDTQYF.

This clonotype has a count of ten or more. CDR3 sequence reads: CASSQDRGASYEQYF. DNA for the CDR3: TGTGCCAGCAGCCAGGACAGGGGGGCATCCTACGAGCAGTACTTC. The gene calls are TRBV13 and TRBJ2-7; TRBD1 aligns across 10 bases. V shed 5 bases and J 1 base; nucleotides not matched to a gene: 5. There are 15 residues in the CDR3. The V gene's germline CDR1 is PRHDT and CDR2 FYEKMQ (reference sequence).

This clonotype was picked up a small number of times. This chain links TRBV29-1 with TRBJ2-2, with D tentatively TRBD1 (6 bases). V gave up 4 bases and J gave up 3 bases, with 9 bases separating them. Germline CDR1 SQVTM, CDR2 ANQGSEA. CDR3 length: 13 residues. The CDR3 nucleotides read TGCAGCGTTGTCAGGGGACACACCGGGGAGCTGTTTTTT. Encoded protein: CSVVRGHTGELFF.

This clonotype was counted ten times or more. This sequence joins TRBV9 and TRBJ2-1; 7 bases match TRBD1. This CDR3 contains 17 residues. Germline CDR1 SGDLS, CDR2 YYNGEE. Trimming removed 0 bases from V and 9 bases from J; junction bases left unmatched: 15. CDR3 nucleotide sequence: TGTGCCAGCAGCGTAGTTCCAAACAGGGGAGAAGGAGGTGAGCAGTTCTTC. Its translation: CASSVVPNRGEGGEQFF. Variable domain in full (rest from reference TRBV9 and TRBJ2-1): DSGVTQTPKHLITATGQRVTLRCSPRSGDLSVYWYQQSLDQGLQFLIQYYNGEERAKGNILERFSAQQFPDLHSELNLSSLELGDSALYFCASSVVPNRGEGGEQFFGPGTRLTVL.

The table lists this clonotype with many counts. The genes are TRBV29-1 and TRBJ2-3, with 10 bases lining up with TRBD2. The J segment lost 4 bases and the V segment lost 5 bases, leaving 12 bases of the junction unmatched. The CDR3 is 16 residues long. Germline V gives CDR1 SQVTM, CDR2 ANQGSEA. The CDR3 bases are TGCAGCGTTCGGGGTCTAGCGGGAGAGCCCCCAGATACGCAGTATTTT. It translates to CSVRGLAGEPPDTQYF.

This clonotype was seen repeatedly, ten times or more. The V gene is TRBV20-1, the J gene TRBJ2-1; D is perhaps TRBD2 (6 bases). The CDR3 is 13 residues long. V was clipped by 3 bases and J by 5 bases, with 11 bases between them. Per germline, CDR1 DFQATT and CDR2 SNEGSKA (reference sequence). In nucleotides, the CDR3 is TGCAGTGCTAGGAGGGGACTGCACAATGAGCAGTTCTTC. Its translation is CSARRGLHNEQFF.

This clonotype was observed a few times. V gene TRBV27 combines with J gene TRBJ1-2, with TRBD1 matching 9 bases. There are 16 residues in the CDR3. With V trimmed by 4 bases and J by 7 bases, 13 bases remained unmatched. Per the germline V gene, CDR1 is MNHEY and CDR2 is SMNVEV (reference sequence). CDR3 region: CASSSPGQGTYGGYTF. The DNA of the CDR3 is TGTGCCAGCAGTTCCCCGGGACAGGGTACATATGGTGGCTACACCTTC.

The chain carries TRBV19 and TRBJ1-4; TRBD1 agrees at 7 bases. The CDR3 covers 13 residues. CDR1 LNHDA and CDR2 SQIVND come from the germline V gene (reference sequence). Trimming took 4 bases from V and 6 from J; bases not matched to a gene: 2. The chain's CDR3 is CASSRGQYEKLFF. The CDR3 coding sequence is TGTGCCAGTAGTAGGGGACAGTATGAAAAACTGTTTTTT.

Ten or more counts support this clonotype. The CDR3 bases are TGCGCCAGCAGCCAAGTGCCGGGGGAGACCCAGTACTTC. Translating gives CASSQVPGETQYF. The rearrangement joins TRBV4-1 to TRBJ2-5, with a possible D match to TRBD2 (5 bases). Trimming pared 1 base from V and 5 bases from J, leaving 8 bases between. The CDR3 has 13 residues. Germline loops: CDR1 MGHRA, CDR2 YSYEKL.

This clonotype was seen more than once but under ten times. The chain links TRBV20-1 to TRBJ2-1; 7 bases fit TRBD2. Trimming at V came to 0 bases and at J to 0 bases, leaving 5 bases not matched to a gene. This CDR3 is 16 amino acids long. The germline gives CDR1 DFQATT, CDR2 SNEGSKA (reference sequence). The CDR3 protein is CSARDPAGSSYNEQFF. In nucleotides, the CDR3 is TGCAGTGCTAGAGATCCAGCGGGAAGCTCCTACAATGAGCAGTTCTTC.

This clonotype occurred many times. V usage is TRBV7-8 and J usage is TRBJ2-2; unclear D gene. The CDR3 loop spans 12 amino acids. From germline, CDR1 is SGHVS and CDR2 FQNEAQ. Trimming removed 3 bases from V and 5 bases from J, with 4 bases in between. The DNA of the CDR3 is TGTGCCAGCAGCTTTATGACCGGGGAGCTGTTTTTT. It codes for CASSFMTGELFF.

Many counts were recorded for this clonotype. The chain is built from TRBV7-9 and TRBJ1-5, with 7 positions matching TRBD1. The V segment lost 1 base and the J segment 8 bases; nucleotides outside the gene matches: 8. The CDR3 has 15 amino acids. From germline, CDR1 is SEHNR and CDR2 FQNEAQ (reference sequence). CDR3 loop: CASSLEGGENEPQHF. Here the CDR3 DNA reads TGTGCCAGCAGCTTAGAAGGGGGCGAAAATGAGCCCCAGCATTTT. Combining the CDR3 with reference TRBV7-9 and TRBJ1-5 gives the whole variable domain DTGVSQNPRHKITKRGQNVTFRCDPISEHNRLYWYRQTLGQGPEFLTYFQNEAQLEKSRLLSDRFSAERPKGSFSTLEIQRTEQGDSAMYLCASSLEGGENEPQHFGDGTRLSIL.

In its sample, this clonotype was seen many times. As DNA, the CDR3 is TGTGCCAGCAGCATCAGACAGGGGGATACCGGGGAGCTGTTTTTT. This sequence encodes CASSIRQGDTGELFF. This rearrangement joins TRBV7-9 to TRBJ2-2; 9 positions agree with TRBD1. The CDR3 spans 15 residues. After removal of 5 bases from V and 5 bases from J, the junction contained 6 bases not matched to a gene. Germline CDR1 SEHNR, CDR2 FQNEAQ (reference sequence).

This clonotype was seen a few times. The chain uses TRBV2 and TRBJ2-7; no clear D. CDR3 size: 13 residues. From germline, CDR1 is SNHLY and CDR2 FYNNEI. The V end lost 7 bases, the J end lost 3 bases, and 13 bases lay between the germline ends. CDR3 nucleotides: TGTGCCAGCAATTCCGACAAGGACTACGAGCAGTACTTC. Translating it yields CASNSDKDYEQYF.

This clonotype occurred a few times. The rearrangement uses TRBV6-5 and TRBJ1-4; D is uncertain. Deletions cut 5 bases from V and 4 bases from J, with 17 bases between. The germline V gene has CDR1 MNHEY and CDR2 SVGAGI. The CDR3 is made up of 16 amino acids. CDR3 residues: CASSDKSVHNNEKLFF. The CDR3 DNA reads as TGTGCCAGCAGTGATAAGTCGGTCCACAATAATGAAAAACTGTTTTTT.

This clonotype was observed a handful of times. The chain combines TRBV6-4 with TRBJ1-5; 8 bases are a match to TRBD1. The CDR3 consists of 14 residues. V lost 8 bases and J lost 2; bases outside the gene matches: 5. Germline CDR1 is MRHNA and CDR2 is SNTAGT. This CDR3 is CASRTGRGNQPQHF. The DNA of the CDR3 is TGTGCCAGCCGGACAGGGAGGGGCAATCAGCCCCAGCATTTT.

This chain uses TRBV19 with TRBJ2-1; unclear D gene. Germline V lookup: CDR1 LNHDA, CDR2 SQIVND (reference sequence). V lost 6 bases, J lost 7 bases, and 19 bases lay in between. This CDR3 has 15 amino acids. The CDR3 protein is CASSFRDFPGNEQFF. DNA of the CDR3: TGTGCCAGTAGCTTCCGCGACTTCCCCGGGAATGAGCAGTTCTTC.

This clonotype occurred many times. The rearrangement links TRBV4-1 to TRBJ2-6; TRBD2 aligns across 8 bases. CDR1 and CDR2 (germline): MGHRA, YSYEKL. Losses at the gene ends were 4 bases for V and 1 base for J; bases not matched to a gene: 9. The CDR3 loop spans 18 amino acids. The CDR3 spells CASSRGLVGYSGANVLTF. Written as DNA, the CDR3 is TGCGCCAGCAGCCGGGGACTAGTCGGGTATTCTGGGGCCAACGTCCTGACTTTC.

This clonotype was counted a few times. J is TRBJ1-4 and V is TRBV5-1; a possible D gene is TRBD1 (6 bases). From germline, CDR1 is SGHRS and CDR2 YFSETQ. The CDR3 loop spans 13 amino acids. Trimming pared 7 bases from V and 5 bases from J, leaving 12 bases between. CDR3 in DNA: TGCGCCAGCTCCAGGACAGCAAATGAAAAACTGTTTTTT. Translated: CASSRTANEKLFF.

The sample holds many counts of this clonotype. The chain has TRBV12-3 or TRBV12-4 and TRBJ1-1; no firm D call. CDR3 size: 12 residues. V was shortened by 3 bases and J by 7 bases, with 9 bases between the two germline ends. The CDR3 sequence: CASSLNIGEAFF. CDR3 in DNA: TGTGCCAGCAGTTTGAACATCGGTGAAGCTTTCTTT.

This chain uses TRBV2 with TRBJ2-1; 15 nucleotides match TRBD2. Germline V gene sequence: CDR1 SNHLY, CDR2 FYNNEI. This CDR3 region has 14 residues. With V trimmed by 6 bases and J by 15 bases, 9 bases remained unmatched. CDR3 coding DNA: TGTGCCAGCAGGGGGACTAGCGGGAGGACCCTTGGGTTCTTC. Amino acids: CASRGTSGRTLGFF.

The V and J genes are TRBV29-1 and TRBJ1-1; D ambiguous. CDR1 and CDR2 (germline): SQVTM, ANQGSEA. Trimming took 0 bases from V and 2 from J, leaving 7 bases between them. The CDR3 is made up of 13 amino acids. The CDR3 loop is CSVEDSPNTEAFF. Here the CDR3 DNA reads TGCAGCGTTGAAGACAGCCCAAACACTGAAGCTTTCTTT.

Comment on this clonotype: This sequence may be a read error, since a much larger clone differs from it by one base. The chain has TRBV3-1 and TRBJ2-7, with D tentatively TRBD1 (5 bases). Germline values: CDR1 LGHDT, CDR2 YNNKEL (reference sequence). The V end was cut by 6 bases, the J end by 0 bases, with 12 bases between. The CDR3 is made up of 14 amino acids. The CDR3 loop reads CASRNSRVSYEQYF. The CDR3 bases are TGTGCCAGCAGAAATAGCAGGGTCTCCTACGAGCAGTACTTC.

The J gene is TRBJ1-5, the V gene TRBV30; tentatively, D is TRBD1 (5 bases). V lost 2 bases to trimming and J lost 7 bases, with 15 bases between them. There are 14 residues in the CDR3. The V gene's germline CDR1 is GTSNPN and CDR2 SVGIG (reference sequence). The CDR3 nucleotides are TGTGCCTGGAGTATAGGGACCGAGACCCAGCCCCAGCATTTT. This sequence encodes CAWSIGTETQPQHF.

At least ten counts were recorded for this clonotype. J is TRBJ2-1 and V is TRBV5-1; 7 bases agree with TRBD2. V lost 1 base and J lost 2; bases outside the gene matches: 3. This CDR3 has 15 amino acids. The V gene's germline CDR1 is SGHRS and CDR2 YFSETQ. The CDR3 region has the DNA TGCGCCAGCAGCTTGCGGGGGGTCACCTACAATGAGCAGTTCTTC. The encoded protein is CASSLRGVTYNEQFF.

The CDR3 bases are TGTGCCAGCAGCCAGAACAGGATTAACTATGGCTACACCTTC. Residues: CASSQNRINYGYTF. The chain links TRBV14 to TRBJ1-2, with TRBD1 as a possible D gene (5 bases). The germline V and J ends were trimmed by 3 bases and 1 base, with 9 bases remaining between them. CDR3 size: 14 residues. From germline, CDR1 is SGHDN and CDR2 FVKESK.